Given below is one T cell receptor beta chain in context. Antigen specificity is unknown. This CDR3 comprises 16 residues. Trimming cost V 5 bases and J 1 base, with 15 bases left between them. The germline V gene has CDR1 SGHNT and CDR2 YENEEA. This specimen comes from a study of shared clonotypes between healthy human individuals. The overall study: Used for every donor were three CD4 naive, three CD4 memory, two CD8 naive and one CD8 memory plate. General study points: Larger richness was generally estimated for naive than memory subsets. Among non-shared clonotypes, generation probabilities were lower than among those shared by all four donors.

CD45RA+ naive and CD45RA-negative memory subsets were separated from CD4+ cells. Generated by immunoSEQ multiplex PCR, the TCRdb table keeps only in-frame clones and is missing some. The sample has 1.5 million to 1.9 million clones; under 99% are singletons. The sample taken for sequencing was naive CD4+ T cells sorted from blood. Regarding subset: CD45RA+ positively selected. This receptor was obtained from a man aged 25-40 years in good health. The chain recombines TRBV11-3 with TRBJ1-5, with D tentatively TRBD1 (5 bases). The CDR3: CASSPNRNGSNQPQHF. CDR3 sequence (DNA): TGTGCCAGCAGCCCGAACAGGAATGGGAGCAATCAGCCCCAGCATTTT.